This passage covers 10 T cell receptor beta chains from one sample sequenced in a study of spatial heterogeneity in lung cancer (dated by TCRdb to 2018 to 2020). Explained via the paper, the time point label denotes: sample taken at primary tumor resection. Whole RNA extracted from tumor and nontumor lung tissue, or from cryopreserved PBMC samples, was used for TCR sequencing without cell sorting. Receptor amplification or capture employed 5' RACE. The data were produced on a NextSeq 500. Using fastp trimming at Q25 and MiXCR clonotype assembly, TCRdb reanalyzed the public sequencing data and kept in-frame beta chains. Each CDR3 protein gets just one entry, which takes the most common genes and DNA from the rows behind it. This sample gives some 85,000 distinct CDR3 sequences in total; approximately 20% of them show up just once. The ten largest make up around 5.9% of the sample. This specimen consisted of PBMCs, obtained at surgery. The receptor set was obtained from a male donor with early-stage non-small cell lung cancer.

The rearrangement joins TRBV6-1 to TRBJ1-2; the D is unclear. The germline V and J ends were trimmed by 3 bases and 2 bases, with 10 bases remaining between them. The CDR3 is made up of 14 amino acids. Germline V gene sequence: CDR1 MNHNS, CDR2 SASEGT. CDR3 in amino acids: CASSDQSWNYGYTF. CDR3 DNA sequence: TGTGCCAGCAGTGACCAAAGCTGGAACTATGGCTACACCTTC.

This clonotype was counted many times. J is TRBJ1-3 and V is TRBV29-1; D is unresolved. CDR3 length: 11 amino acids. CDR1 is SQVTM, CDR2 ANQGSEA, per germline. The ends were cut back, 4 bases at V and 7 bases at J, with 8 bases in the middle. The CDR3 reads CSVGNANTIYF. In DNA, the CDR3 is TGCAGCGTTGGTAACGCCAACACCATATATTTT.

In its sample, this clonotype was seen a few times. The chain has TRBV30 and TRBJ1-5, with TRBD1 as a possible D gene (6 bases). Between the trimmed V and J ends, which lost 3 bases and 2 bases, there was a span of 14 bases. There are 15 residues in the CDR3. Looked up from germline, CDR1 is GTSNPN and CDR2 is SVGIG (reference sequence). The CDR3 region has the DNA TGTGCCTGGAGCCACAGGGAGGGCGGCAATCAGCCCCAGCATTTT. It yields the protein CAWSHREGGNQPQHF. Together with reference TRBV30 and TRBJ1-5, the CDR3 gives the full variable domain: SQTIHQWPATLVQPVGSPLSLECTVEGTSNPNLYWYRQAAGRGLQLLFYSVGIGQISSEVPQNLSASRPQDRQFILSSKKLLLSDSGFYLCAWSHREGGNQPQHFGDGTRLSIL.

This rearrangement joins TRBV10-3 to TRBJ2-7; 9 bases map to TRBD2. Germline V gene sequence: CDR1 ENHRY, CDR2 SYGVKD. The CDR3 loop spans 13 amino acids. Germline trimming cut 9 bases from V and 4 bases from J; bases unmatched to any gene: 7. CDR3 bases: TGTGCCATTGCGCCTAGCGGGACATACGAGCAGTACTTC. Translating gives CAIAPSGTYEQYF.

In its sample, this clonotype ranks as medium-sized. The chain couples TRBV6-6 to TRBJ1-6, with D unresolved. CDR1 is MNHNY, CDR2 SVGAGI, per germline (reference sequence). This CDR3 spans 15 amino acids. The ends were cut back, 0 bases at V and 8 bases at J, with 11 bases in the middle. The CDR3 protein is CASSYSEVADSPLHF. CDR3 nucleotides: TGTGCCAGCAGTTACTCGGAAGTCGCCGATTCACCCCTCCACTTT.

The V and J genes are TRBV4-1 and TRBJ2-7; tentative D call: TRBD2 (6 bases). The CDR3 loop spans 14 amino acids. Germline CDR1 MGHRA, CDR2 YSYEKL. Trimming removed 5 bases at V and 5 bases at J, with 16 bases between. CDR3 coding DNA: TGCGCCAGCAGCTCCACCGGGACTCTTAACGAGCAGTACTTC. This encodes CASSSTGTLNEQYF.

This clonotype was counted between two and nine times. The J gene is TRBJ2-5, the V gene TRBV10-3; the match to TRBD2 covers 9 bases. Germline CDR1 and CDR2: ENHRY and SYGVKD. This CDR3 contains 17 residues. The V segment lost 2 bases and the J segment 2 bases; nucleotides outside the gene matches: 9. The CDR3 DNA reads as TGTGCCATCAGTGAGCCCGGCACTAGCGGGCAGCAAGAGACCCAGTACTTC. Protein product: CAISEPGTSGQQETQYF.

This clonotype has only a few counts. The rearrangement joins TRBV6-6 to TRBJ1-5, with D unresolved. Germline assignment: CDR1 MNHNY and CDR2 SVGAGI (reference sequence). Deletions cut 5 bases from V and 2 bases from J, with 13 bases between. There are 15 residues in the CDR3. CDR3 residues: CASSARERRNQPQHF. CDR3 bases: TGTGCCAGCAGTGCACGGGAGAGGCGCAATCAGCCCCAGCATTTT.

The V and J genes are TRBV6-1 and TRBJ2-2; 8 bases are shared with TRBD2. The junction had 14 bases not matched to a gene; V was cut back by 2 bases and J by 3 bases. This CDR3 comprises 19 residues. CDR1 is MNHNS and CDR2 is SASEGT in the germline V gene. Here the CDR3 DNA reads TGTGCCAGCAGTGAAAGGGTTAGCGGGACACGCTGGTACACCGGGGAGCTGTTTTTT. Residues: CASSERVSGTRWYTGELFF.

This clonotype appeared many times. The chain employs TRBV4-1 and TRBJ1-1, with 7 bases identical to TRBD1. J was trimmed by 7 bases and V by 7 bases; bases with no gene match: 12. Germline CDR1 MGHRA, CDR2 YSYEKL. CDR3 size: 14 residues. CDR3 bases: TGCGCCAGCACCCTAGACAGGGCTAGAGGTGAAGCTTTCTTT. Protein product: CASTLDRARGEAFF.